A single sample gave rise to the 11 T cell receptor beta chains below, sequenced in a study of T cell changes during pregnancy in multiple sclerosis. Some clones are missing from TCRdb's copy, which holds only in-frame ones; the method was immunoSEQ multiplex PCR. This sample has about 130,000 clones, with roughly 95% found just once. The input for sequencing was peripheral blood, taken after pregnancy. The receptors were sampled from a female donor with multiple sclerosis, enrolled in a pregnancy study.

CDR3 protein: CSVENRVGETQYF. In nucleotides, the CDR3 is TGCAGCGTTGAGAACAGGGTAGGGGAGACCCAGTACTTC. The chain has TRBV29-1 and TRBJ2-5, with a tentative D call TRBD1 (6 bases). Trimming took off 3 bases at V and 5 bases at J, with 13 bases between the two ends. This CDR3 has 13 residues. Germline CDR1 SQVTM, CDR2 ANQGSEA.

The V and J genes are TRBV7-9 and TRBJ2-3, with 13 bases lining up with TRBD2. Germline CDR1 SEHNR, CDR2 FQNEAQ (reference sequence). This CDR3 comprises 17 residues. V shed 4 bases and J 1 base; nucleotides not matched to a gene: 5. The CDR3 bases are TGTGCCAGCAGCTCCAGACTAGCGGGAGGCCGCACAGATACGCAGTATTTT. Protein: CASSSRLAGGRTDTQYF.

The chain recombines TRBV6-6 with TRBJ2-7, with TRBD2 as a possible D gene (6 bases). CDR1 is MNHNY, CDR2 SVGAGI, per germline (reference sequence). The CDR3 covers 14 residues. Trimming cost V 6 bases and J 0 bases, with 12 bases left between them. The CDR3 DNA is TGTGCCAGCAGCGGGACTTTCGACTCCTACGAGCAGTACTTC. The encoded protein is CASSGTFDSYEQYF.

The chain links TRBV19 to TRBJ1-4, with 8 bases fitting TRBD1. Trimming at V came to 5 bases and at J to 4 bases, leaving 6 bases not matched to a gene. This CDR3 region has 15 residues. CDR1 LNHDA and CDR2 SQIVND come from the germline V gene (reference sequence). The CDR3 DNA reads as TGTGCCAGTAGTCCCGGACAGGGTCTTAATGAAAAACTGTTTTTT. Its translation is CASSPGQGLNEKLFF.

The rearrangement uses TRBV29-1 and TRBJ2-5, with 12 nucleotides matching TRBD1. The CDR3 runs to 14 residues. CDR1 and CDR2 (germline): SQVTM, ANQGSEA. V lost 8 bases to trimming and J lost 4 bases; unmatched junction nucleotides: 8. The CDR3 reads CSTWGTGGRETQYF. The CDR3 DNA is TGCAGCACGTGGGGGACAGGGGGCAGAGAGACCCAGTACTTC.

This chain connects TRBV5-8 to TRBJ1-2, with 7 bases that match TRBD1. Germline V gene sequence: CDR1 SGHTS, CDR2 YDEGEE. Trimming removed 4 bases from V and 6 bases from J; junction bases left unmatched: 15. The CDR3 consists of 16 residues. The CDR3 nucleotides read TGTGCCAGCAGCATCATTGAGGTTCTACAGGGGCATGGCTACACCTTC. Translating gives CASSIIEVLQGHGYTF.

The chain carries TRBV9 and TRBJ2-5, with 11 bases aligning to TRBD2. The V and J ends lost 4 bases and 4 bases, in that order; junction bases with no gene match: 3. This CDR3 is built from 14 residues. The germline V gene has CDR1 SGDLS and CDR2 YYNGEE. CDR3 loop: CASSRTSGPETQYF. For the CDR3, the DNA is TGTGCCAGCAGCCGGACTAGCGGGCCAGAGACCCAGTACTTC.

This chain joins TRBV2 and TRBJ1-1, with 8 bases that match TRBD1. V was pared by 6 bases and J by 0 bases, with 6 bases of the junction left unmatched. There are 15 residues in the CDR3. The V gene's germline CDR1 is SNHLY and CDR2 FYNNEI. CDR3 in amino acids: CASSSTTGVNTEAFF. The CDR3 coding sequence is TGTGCCAGCAGCTCCACGACAGGGGTGAACACTGAAGCTTTCTTT.

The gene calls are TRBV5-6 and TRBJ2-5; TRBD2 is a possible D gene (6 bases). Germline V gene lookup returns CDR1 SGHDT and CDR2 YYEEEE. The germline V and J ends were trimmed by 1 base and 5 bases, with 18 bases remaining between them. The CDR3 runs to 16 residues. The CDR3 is CASSLSARGMGETQYF. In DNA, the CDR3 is TGTGCCAGCAGCTTGAGCGCGCGGGGTATGGGGGAGACCCAGTACTTC.

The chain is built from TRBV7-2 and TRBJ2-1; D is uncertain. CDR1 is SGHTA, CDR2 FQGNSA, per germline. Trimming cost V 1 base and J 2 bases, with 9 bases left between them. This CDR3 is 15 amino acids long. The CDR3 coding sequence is TGTGCCAGCAGCTTAGTTCTCCGGGCCTACAATGAGCAGTTCTTC. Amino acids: CASSLVLRAYNEQFF. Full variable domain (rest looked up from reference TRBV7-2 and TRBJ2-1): GAGVSQSPSNKVTEKGKDVELRCDPISGHTALYWYRQSLGQGLEFLIYFQGNSAPDKSGLPSDRFSAERTGGSVSTLTIQRTQQEDSAVYLCASSLVLRAYNEQFFGPGTRLTVL.

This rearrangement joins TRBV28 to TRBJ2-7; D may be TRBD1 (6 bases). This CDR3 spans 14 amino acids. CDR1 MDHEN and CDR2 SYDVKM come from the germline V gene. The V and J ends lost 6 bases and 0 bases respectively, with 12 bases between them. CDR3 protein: CASRTRGGSYEQYF. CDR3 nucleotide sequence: TGTGCCAGCAGAACCCGAGGGGGCTCCTACGAGCAGTACTTC.